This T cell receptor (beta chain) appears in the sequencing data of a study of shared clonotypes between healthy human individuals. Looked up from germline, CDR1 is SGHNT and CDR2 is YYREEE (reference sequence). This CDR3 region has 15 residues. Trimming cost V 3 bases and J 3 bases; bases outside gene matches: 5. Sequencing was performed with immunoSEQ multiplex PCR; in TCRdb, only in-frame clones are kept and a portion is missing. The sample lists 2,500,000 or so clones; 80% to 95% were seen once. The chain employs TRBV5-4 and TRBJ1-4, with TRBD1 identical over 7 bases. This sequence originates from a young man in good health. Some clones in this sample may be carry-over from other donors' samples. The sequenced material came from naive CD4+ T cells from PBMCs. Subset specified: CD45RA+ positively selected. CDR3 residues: CASSSEGTANEKLFF. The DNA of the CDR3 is TGTGCCAGCAGCTCCGAGGGGACAGCTAATGAAAAACTGTTTTTT.